This TCR beta chain stems from a study of neurological immune-mediated disorders. TCRdb fed the 5' RACE reads into MiXCR, producing one record per CDR3 protein. Of some 60,000 distinct CDR3 sequences in the sample, less than 6% were seen once. This clonotype was recorded a few times. Antigen: not known. Overall study findings and caveats: Whereas HTLV-1-associated myelopathy showed the most TCR clonal expansion, multiple sclerosis showed the least, with levels below those of healthy controls.

CDR3 length equals 14 residues. V shed 5 bases and J shed 1 base, with 11 bases lying between them. CDR1 SQVTM and CDR2 ANQGSEA come from the germline V gene. V gene TRBV29-1 combines with J gene TRBJ2-2; TRBD2 might be the D (5 bases). The clonotype was recovered from a woman aged 50 to 65 with multiple sclerosis. Sequencing input: PBMCs. The chain's CDR3 is CSVLVRGNTGELFF. For the CDR3, the DNA is TGCAGCGTTTTAGTCCGGGGGAACACCGGGGAGCTGTTTTTT.